A selection of T cell receptor beta chains follows, all from one sample in a study of T-cell memory formation after mild COVID-19. One entry per CDR3 protein, called by TCRdb with MiXCR from the 5' RACE reads. The table records a few hundred thousand distinct CDR3 sequences, around an eighth of them present only once. Sequencing used PBMCs or a T cell subset sorted from them (not recorded which). All receptors come from a man aged 18 to 29 who had mild COVID-19 (a few samples of this study predate the infection). Cell type and time point are not known. The CDR3 runs from the conserved cysteine through the conserved F or W. A D gene is named only where the DNA matches it firmly. Where a row states a size, it is once, few, many or the class of an expanded clone; other rows omit it.

v_call	j_call	clone_size	d_call	cdr3_aa	cdr3_nt
TRBV4-3	TRBJ2-7	NA	TRBD2	CASSQGTSGGTEQYF	TGCGCCAGCAGCCAAGGGACTAGCGGGGGGACTGAGCAGTACTTC
TRBV20-1	TRBJ1-4	few	TRBD1	CSALDRTNEKLFF	TGCAGTGCTTTGGACAGGACGAACGAAAAACTGTTTTTT
TRBV28	TRBJ1-1	NA	TRBD1	CASSPWTGMNTEAFF	TGTGCCAGCAGCCCCTGGACAGGGATGAACACTGAAGCTTTCTTT
TRBV6-5	TRBJ1-2	NA	NA	CAIGRSGGSTNYGYTF	TGTGCCATCGGACGTAGCGGGGGTAGCACTAACTATGGCTACACCTTC
TRBV4-3	TRBJ2-2	few	NA	CASSQMGGLLTGELFF	TGCGCCAGCAGCCAAATGGGTGGACTTCTCACCGGGGAGCTGTTTTTT
TRBV5-1	TRBJ2-3	NA	TRBD2	CASSLGISGADTQYF	TGCGCCAGCAGCTTGGGGATAAGCGGGGCAGATACGCAGTATTTT
TRBV5-1	TRBJ2-2	NA	NA	CASSSFKTGITGELFF	TGCGCCAGCAGCTCCTTCAAGACAGGTATCACCGGGGAGCTGTTTTTT
TRBV7-2	TRBJ2-4	NA	TRBD1	CASSTGTGRPPKNIQYF	TGTGCCAGCAGCACAGGGACAGGGAGGCCTCCCAAAAACATTCAGTACTTC
TRBV20-1	TRBJ1-1	few	NA	CSARSPGADTEAFF	TGCAGTGCTAGAAGTCCGGGGGCGGACACTGAAGCTTTCTTT
TRBV20-1	TRBJ1-6	many	NA	CSAKGVLTQHSPLHF	TGCAGTGCCAAAGGGGTACTGACTCAACACTCACCCCTCCACTTT
TRBV7-6	TRBJ2-2	NA	TRBD2	CASSRRAGENTGELFF	TGTGCCAGCAGCCGTAGGGCGGGGGAGAACACCGGGGAGCTGTTTTTT
TRBV7-8	TRBJ1-6	few	TRBD1	CASSLALRGSNSPLHF	TGTGCCAGCAGCTTAGCGCTCAGGGGGAGTAATTCACCCCTCCACTTT
TRBV4-3	TRBJ1-1	NA	NA	CASSQDGTSYGAFF	TGCGCCAGCAGCCAAGATGGAACCTCTTATGGGGCTTTCTTT
TRBV29-1	TRBJ2-1	NA	TRBD2	CSVGTSGAPSGEQFF	TGCAGCGTGGGCACTAGCGGGGCTCCCTCAGGAGAGCAGTTCTTC
TRBV4-3	TRBJ2-3	many	NA	CASSSRGWVSDTQYF	TGCGCCAGCAGCTCTCGGGGGTGGGTGTCAGATACGCAGTATTTT
TRBV18	TRBJ2-7	few	NA	CASSPISANEQYF	TGTGCCAGCTCACCAATTTCCGCGAACGAGCAGTACTTC
TRBV6-6	TRBJ2-3	NA	TRBD2	CASSYSMQFSGGFPDTQYF	TGTGCCAGCAGTTACTCGATGCAGTTTAGCGGGGGGTTCCCAGATACGCAGTATTTT
TRBV27	TRBJ1-1	NA	NA	CASRTSGFGTEAFF	TGTGCCAGCAGGACTTCAGGGTTCGGCACTGAAGCTTTCTTT
TRBV30	TRBJ2-1	NA	NA	CAWRVRTINEQFF	TGTGCCTGGAGAGTAAGGACGATCAATGAGCAGTTCTTC
TRBV21-1	TRBJ1-2	few	NA	CASSKLTQGRGYTF	TGTGCCAGCAGCAAGTTAACCCAGGGACGTGGCTACACCTTC
TRBV6-1	TRBJ1-6	NA	NA	CAIRTGTGSSYNSPLHF	TGTGCCATCAGAACCGGGACGGGGAGCTCCTATAATTCACCCCTCCACTTT
TRBV7-2	TRBJ2-5	NA	NA	CASSWVSGQETQYF	TGTGCCAGCAGCTGGGTCAGCGGGCAAGAGACCCAGTACTTC
TRBV6-5	TRBJ2-3	NA	TRBD2	CASSLRFTAGGHTQYF	TGTGCCAGCAGCCTTCGGTTTACAGCGGGGGGACATACGCAGTATTTT
TRBV19	TRBJ1-5	few	NA	CASTPRAGHRPQHF	TGTGCCAGTACCCCCCGTGCGGGTCATCGGCCCCAGCATTTT
TRBV11-2	TRBJ2-1	NA	TRBD2	CASSLPQRGGRYEQFF	TGTGCCAGCAGCTTACCCCAGCGGGGGGGCCGGTATGAGCAGTTCTTC
TRBV5-1	TRBJ2-1	few	NA	CASSLETPWDEQFF	TGCGCCAGCAGCTTGGAGACACCCTGGGATGAGCAGTTCTTC
TRBV12-3/TRBV12-4	TRBJ1-1	many	NA	CASSRSLNTEAFF	TGTGCCAGCAGCCGCAGTTTGAACACTGAAGCTTTCTTT
TRBV5-1	TRBJ2-5	many	TRBD1	CASSPYLGGAEKETQYF	TGCGCCAGCAGCCCATACTTAGGGGGCGCGGAAAAAGAGACCCAGTACTTC
TRBV29-1	TRBJ1-2	few	NA	CSVDVPGTNF	TGCAGCGTTGACGTTCCGGGGACAAACTTC
TRBV7-9	TRBJ1-1	NA	NA	CASSGPWGDTEAFF	TGTGCCAGCAGCGGCCCCTGGGGGGACACTGAAGCTTTCTTT
TRBV25-1	TRBJ1-2	many	NA	CASTAGFGYGYTF	TGTGCCAGCACCGCAGGGTTCGGCTATGGCTACACCTTC
TRBV2	TRBJ1-2	few	NA	CASTKGGNFYGYTF	TGTGCCAGCACGAAAGGGGGAAACTTTTATGGCTACACCTTC
TRBV4-1	TRBJ2-2	few	NA	CASAFGTLNTGELFF	TGCGCCTCCGCCTTCGGGACTCTTAACACCGGGGAGCTGTTTTTT
TRBV18	TRBJ2-2	many	NA	CASSPIQGEDTGELFF	TGTGCCAGCTCACCAATTCAAGGGGAAGATACCGGGGAGCTGTTTTTT
TRBV12-3/TRBV12-4	TRBJ2-3	NA	TRBD2	CASSHKGRRTSGSTDTQYF	TGTGCCAGCAGCCACAAGGGAAGACGGACTAGCGGAAGCACAGATACGCAGTATTTT
TRBV9	TRBJ1-1	NA	TRBD1	CASSGNRGVTEAFF	TGTGCCAGCAGCGGGAACAGGGGGGTCACTGAAGCTTTCTTT
TRBV29-1	TRBJ2-7	few	TRBD1	CSVEGQFYEQYF	TGCAGCGTTGAGGGACAGTTTTACGAGCAGTACTTC
TRBV9	TRBJ1-1	NA	TRBD1	CASSVVGQVNTEAFF	TGTGCCAGCAGCGTAGTGGGACAGGTGAACACTGAAGCTTTCTTT
TRBV11-2	TRBJ1-4	NA	NA	CASSLLLDEKLFF	TGTGCCAGCAGCTTACTCCTCGATGAAAAACTGTTTTTT
TRBV7-9	TRBJ1-1	few	NA	CASSDRDGDTEAFF	TGTGCCAGCAGCGACCGGGACGGTGACACTGAAGCTTTCTTT
TRBV10-3	TRBJ2-3	NA	NA	CAISESGTDTQYF	TGTGCCATCAGTGAGTCAGGAACAGATACGCAGTATTTT
TRBV9	TRBJ2-5	NA	TRBD2	CASSVAASGAGETQYF	TGTGCCAGCAGCGTAGCGGCTAGCGGGGCCGGGGAGACCCAGTACTTC
TRBV6-5	TRBJ2-3	NA	TRBD2	CASSLGVAGASSTDTQYF	TGTGCCAGCAGCCTAGGAGTAGCGGGGGCCTCTAGCACAGATACGCAGTATTTT
TRBV3-1	TRBJ2-5	many	TRBD2	CASSTSGGQETQYF	TGTGCCAGCAGCACTAGCGGGGGGCAAGAGACCCAGTACTTC
TRBV20-1	TRBJ2-3	NA	NA	CSARGRWGADTQYF	TGCAGTGCTAGGGGGAGGTGGGGTGCAGATACGCAGTATTTT
TRBV19	TRBJ1-1	NA	NA	CASSAPGGVNTEAFF	TGTGCCAGTAGTGCCCCGGGGGGGGTGAACACTGAAGCTTTCTTT
TRBV20-1	TRBJ2-1	few	NA	CSASQQFRSFF	TGCAGTGCTTCCCAACAATTCCGGTCGTTCTTC
TRBV6-6	TRBJ1-1	NA	NA	CASRTHDGMNTEAFF	TGTGCCAGCCGGACTCATGACGGGATGAACACTGAAGCTTTCTTT
TRBV12-3/TRBV12-4	TRBJ2-3	NA	NA	CASSLLAWGTSSTDTQYF	TGTGCCAGCAGTTTATTGGCGTGGGGGACCTCTAGCACAGATACGCAGTATTTT
TRBV4-1	TRBJ2-2	NA	NA	CASSQEGVRPNTGELFF	TGCGCCAGCAGCCAAGAGGGTGTACGACCGAACACCGGGGAGCTGTTTTTT
TRBV14	TRBJ2-5	NA	TRBD2	CASSQFASSGGSGETQYF	TGTGCCAGCAGCCAATTCGCCTCTAGCGGGGGGTCGGGTGAGACCCAGTACTTC
TRBV3-1	TRBJ2-3	NA	TRBD2	CASSQEGGGAGDTQYF	TGTGCCAGCAGCCAAGAGGGCGGGGGGGCCGGAGATACGCAGTATTTT
TRBV7-2	TRBJ1-5	few	NA	CASSLQGHQPQHF	TGTGCCAGCAGCTTACAGGGACATCAGCCCCAGCATTTT
TRBV30	TRBJ2-2	NA	TRBD1	CAWRTGPNTGELFF	TGTGCCTGGAGGACAGGGCCGAACACCGGGGAGCTGTTTTTT
TRBV6-6	TRBJ2-3	few	NA	CASSYGAGFRTDTQYF	TGTGCCAGCAGTTACGGGGCCGGATTTCGCACAGATACGCAGTATTTT